The next 24 T cell receptor beta chains were all read from a single sample in a study of control samples from healthy donors and cancer patients. TCRdb keeps only in-frame clones here, not all; method: immunoSEQ multiplex PCR. The table has roughly 120,000 clones, about 93% seen once. The sample taken for sequencing was PBMCs. These receptors all come from a man aged 45-60 years with head and neck cancer.

This clone showed up just once. V usage is TRBV5-1 and J usage is TRBJ1-1; possible D gene TRBD1, 6 bases. The CDR3 length is 13 residues. From germline, CDR1 is SGHRS and CDR2 YFSETQ. Deletions cut 0 bases from V and 8 bases from J, with 11 bases between. This CDR3 reads CASSLVGGGEAFF. The CDR3 nucleotides are TGCGCCAGCAGCTTGGTAGGGGGTGGCGAAGCTTTCTTT.

This chain connects TRBV6-5 to TRBJ1-4; a possible D gene is TRBD1 (6 bases). Trimming shortened V by 0 bases and J by 8 bases, and 13 bases separated the two germline ends. Germline CDR1 and CDR2: MNHEY and SVGAGI. The CDR3 sequence is 15 residues long. DNA for the CDR3: TGTGCCAGCAGTTACTCCTCTCTAAGGGGGGAAAAACTGTTTTTT. Translation: CASSYSSLRGEKLFF.

The V call is TRBV14, the J call TRBJ1-1; no reliable D call. V was clipped by 0 bases and J by 8 bases, with 22 bases between them. The CDR3 length is 17 residues. Germline V gene data show CDR1 as SGHDN and CDR2 as FVKESK. The CDR3 loop reads CASSQDLGLKGFSEAFF. As DNA, the CDR3 is TGTGCCAGCAGCCAAGATCTAGGGTTAAAAGGCTTTTCGGAAGCTTTCTTT.

The chain combines TRBV19 with TRBJ1-6; 8 bases are shared with TRBD1. Germline CDR1 LNHDA, CDR2 SQIVND (reference sequence). The length of the CDR3 is 15 residues. The ends lost 7 bases at V and 7 bases at J; junction bases unmatched: 9. The CDR3 bases are TGTGCCAGTACCACGACAGGGGTAGGGAATTCACCCCTCCACTTT. Translated, it gives CASTTTGVGNSPLHF.

The chain uses TRBV19 and TRBJ1-4; D gene unclear. This CDR3 is 11 amino acids long. The germline CDR1 and CDR2 sequences are LNHDA and SQIVND (reference sequence). Trimming stripped 5 bases from V and 5 bases from J, with 3 bases between. Here the CDR3 DNA reads TGTGCCAGTAGTTCCAATGAAAAACTGTTTTTT. Translating gives CASSSNEKLFF. Together with reference TRBV19 and TRBJ1-4, the CDR3 gives the full variable domain: DGGITQSPKYLFRKEGQNVTLSCEQNLNHDAMYWYRQDPGQGLRLIYYSQIVNDFQKGDIAEGYSVSREKKESFPLTVTSAQKNPTAFYLCASSSNEKLFFGSGTQLSVL.

The chain uses TRBV16 and TRBJ1-5; 9 bases match TRBD1. The CDR3 runs to 13 residues. The V segment lost 5 bases and the J segment 6 bases; nucleotides outside the gene matches: 2. Per the germline V gene, CDR1 is KGHSY and CDR2 is FQNENV. CDR3: CASSGQGSQPQHF. As DNA, the CDR3 is TGTGCCAGCAGCGGACAGGGGAGTCAGCCCCAGCATTTT.

The count of this clone is one. The chain couples TRBV7-2 to TRBJ1-2; D might be TRBD1 (5 bases). Trimming shortened V by 5 bases and J by 7 bases, and 14 bases separated the two germline ends. The germline V gene encodes CDR1 SGHTA and CDR2 FQGNSA. The CDR3 sequence is 13 residues long. This chain's CDR3 is CASSTGPGGGYTF. The CDR3 DNA reads TGTGCCAGCAGCACGGGCCCGGGGGGTGGCTACACCTTC.

The rearrangement joins TRBV3-1 (or the pseudogene TRBV3-2) to TRBJ1-2; D is perhaps TRBD1 (5 bases). The CDR3 loop spans 14 amino acids. From germline, CDR1 is LGHDT and CDR2 YNNKEL (reference sequence). Trimming removed 1 base from V and 4 bases from J, with 10 bases in between. In nucleotides, the CDR3 is TGTGCCAGCAGCCAAGTTAAGGGGAGCTATGGCTACACCTTC. The encoded protein is CASSQVKGSYGYTF.

CDR3 DNA: TGTGCCAGCAGCTATATAGGGGAACGGGGAGGTGAAAAACTGTTTTTT. This sequence encodes CASSYIGERGGEKLFF. The rearrangement links TRBV5-4 to TRBJ1-4, with D perhaps matching TRBD1 (5 bases). The V end lost 3 bases, the J end lost 7 bases, and 19 bases lay between the germline ends. The CDR3 is made up of 16 amino acids. The germline CDR1 and CDR2 sequences are SGHNT and YYREEE (reference sequence).

The chain employs TRBV9 and TRBJ1-2, with 7 bases aligning to TRBD1. V was pared by 0 bases and J by 5 bases, with 7 bases of the junction left unmatched. The CDR3 is 15 residues long. Per the germline V gene, CDR1 is SGDLS and CDR2 is YYNGEE. The CDR3 loop reads CASSVGPTGLYGYTF. DNA of the CDR3: TGTGCCAGCAGCGTAGGCCCGACAGGGCTTTATGGCTACACCTTC.

The chain is built from TRBV30 and TRBJ1-5; maybe TRBD1 (6 bases). The CDR3 has 16 residues. Looked up from germline, CDR1 is GTSNPN and CDR2 is SVGIG (reference sequence). Trimming stripped 2 bases from V and 0 bases from J, with 14 bases between. The CDR3 DNA is TGTGCCTGGAGTCTAGGGGGGGCACTTAGCAATCAGCCCCAGCATTTT. This sequence encodes CAWSLGGALSNQPQHF. The whole variable domain, filled in from reference TRBV30 and TRBJ1-5, reads SQTIHQWPATLVQPVGSPLSLECTVEGTSNPNLYWYRQAAGRGLQLLFYSVGIGQISSEVPQNLSASRPQDRQFILSSKKLLLSDSGFYLCAWSLGGALSNQPQHFGDGTRLSIL.

The rearrangement joins TRBV10-3 to TRBJ1-2; tentative D call: TRBD1 (6 bases). This CDR3 contains 15 residues. Trimming took 0 bases from V and 7 from J, leaving 15 bases between them. Germline CDR1 ENHRY, CDR2 SYGVKD. The CDR3 region is CAISESAKQGFGYTF. CDR3 bases: TGTGCCATCAGTGAGTCTGCTAAACAGGGATTTGGCTACACCTTC.

The rearrangement uses TRBV24-1 and TRBJ2-2, with D possibly being TRBD1 (5 bases). CDR3 length: 15 residues. V lost 4 bases and J lost 0, with 8 bases in between. Looked up from germline, CDR1 is KGHDR and CDR2 is SFDVKD. The CDR3 coding sequence is TGTGCCACCAGTGACAGGGTCCCGAACACCGGGGAGCTGTTTTTT. Amino acids: CATSDRVPNTGELFF.

The rearrangement links TRBV3-1 (or the pseudogene TRBV3-2) to TRBJ2-7; D remains unclear. CDR3 size: 15 residues. Germline CDR1 LGHDT, CDR2 YNNKEL (reference sequence). Trimming took 0 bases from V and 6 from J, leaving 15 bases between them. The CDR3 reads CASSQDRDWVVEQYF. In DNA, the CDR3 is TGTGCCAGCAGCCAAGATCGTGACTGGGTGGTCGAGCAGTACTTC.

J is TRBJ1-3 and V is TRBV5-1; D remains unclear. CDR3 length: 14 amino acids. Germline V lookup: CDR1 SGHRS, CDR2 YFSETQ. With 4 bases removed from V and 0 bases from J, the gap between germline ends came to 8 bases. CDR3 residues: CASSPEFSGNTIYF. CDR3 DNA sequence: TGCGCCAGCAGCCCCGAGTTCTCTGGAAACACCATATATTTT.

The table lists this clone with a few counts. The chain's CDR3 is CASSLKNTFEAFF. The DNA for the CDR3 is TGTGCCAGCAGCTTGAAGAACACCTTCGAAGCTTTCTTT. This chain links TRBV5-6 with TRBJ1-1; D is unclear. V shed 1 base and J shed 8 bases, with 12 bases lying between them. Germline CDR1 and CDR2: SGHDT and YYEEEE. The CDR3 loop spans 13 amino acids.

This clone turned up a few times. The genes are TRBV6-5 and TRBJ1-1; 10 bases map to TRBD1. Germline CDR1 and CDR2: MNHEY and SVGAGI. The CDR3 contains 15 residues. Trimming removed 8 bases from V and 1 base from J; junction bases left unmatched: 7. CDR3 nucleotide sequence: TGTGCCAGCGAGGACAGGGGGGTCGGGAACACTGAAGCTTTCTTT. The encoded protein is CASEDRGVGNTEAFF.

The genes are TRBV11-2 and TRBJ2-5; the match to TRBD2 covers 7 bases. Per germline, CDR1 SGHAT and CDR2 FQNNGV. The J segment lost 4 bases and the V segment lost 4 bases, leaving 12 bases of the junction unmatched. The CDR3 length is 16 residues. The CDR3: CASSSFGGNNRETQYF. CDR3 bases: TGTGCCAGCAGCTCCTTCGGGGGGAATAATCGAGAGACCCAGTACTTC.

V gene TRBV18 combines with J gene TRBJ2-4; D remains ambiguous. Trimming shortened V by 3 bases and J by 0 bases, and 6 bases separated the two germline ends. The germline CDR1 and CDR2 sequences are KGHSH and LQKENI. This CDR3 region has 14 residues. Written as DNA, the CDR3 is TGTGCCAGCTCACCGAGAATAGCCAAAAACATTCAGTACTTC. This sequence encodes CASSPRIAKNIQYF.

The genes are TRBV3-1 (or the pseudogene TRBV3-2) and TRBJ1-2; D might be TRBD1 (5 bases). This CDR3 comprises 15 residues. The ends were cut back, 2 bases at V and 0 bases at J, with 10 bases in the middle. Germline V CDR1 and CDR2: LGHDT, YNNKEL (reference sequence). The CDR3, as DNA: TGTGCCAGCAGCCAATCAACGGGGGCTAACTATGGCTACACCTTC. Protein: CASSQSTGANYGYTF.

The chain has TRBV2 and TRBJ2-2; D gene uncertain. V shed 7 bases and J shed 5 bases, with 5 bases lying between them. Germline CDR1 SNHLY, CDR2 FYNNEI. The CDR3 sequence is 11 residues long. The CDR3 protein is CASKRTGELFF. In DNA form, the CDR3 reads TGTGCCAGCAAACGTACCGGGGAGCTGTTTTTT.

V and J are TRBV6-5 and TRBJ1-4, with D possibly being TRBD1 (5 bases). CDR1 is MNHEY and CDR2 is SVGAGI in the germline V gene. The CDR3 loop spans 14 amino acids. V lost 8 bases and J lost 5, with 15 bases in between. The DNA for the CDR3 is TGTGCCAGCGGACCCAGGGTGGGGAATGAAAAACTGTTTTTT. Amino acid sequence: CASGPRVGNEKLFF.

The chain recombines TRBV5-1 with TRBJ2-7, with D possibly matching TRBD2 (5 bases). Per the germline V gene, CDR1 is SGHRS and CDR2 is YFSETQ. The ends were cut back, 4 bases at V and 2 bases at J, with 7 bases in the middle. The CDR3 length is 12 residues. This chain's CDR3 is CASSTGTYEQYF. CDR3 bases: TGCGCCAGCAGCACCGGGACCTACGAGCAGTACTTC.

V is TRBV5-5 and J is TRBJ2-1; 9 nucleotides agree with TRBD2. J was trimmed by 2 bases and V by 2 bases; bases with no gene match: 5. Germline assignment: CDR1 SGHKS and CDR2 YYEKEE (reference sequence). The CDR3 spans 16 residues. The CDR3 DNA sequence: TGTGCCAGCAGCTTAGCCCTAGCGGGGCCCTACAATGAGCAGTTCTTC. It translates to CASSLALAGPYNEQFF. The entire variable domain, with the rest obtained from reference TRBV5-5 and TRBJ2-1, is as follows: DAGVTQSPTHLIKTRGQQVTLRCSPISGHKSVSWYQQVLGQGPQFIFQYYEKEERGRGNFPDRFSARQFPNYSSELNVNALLLGDSALYLCASSLALAGPYNEQFFGPGTRLTVL.